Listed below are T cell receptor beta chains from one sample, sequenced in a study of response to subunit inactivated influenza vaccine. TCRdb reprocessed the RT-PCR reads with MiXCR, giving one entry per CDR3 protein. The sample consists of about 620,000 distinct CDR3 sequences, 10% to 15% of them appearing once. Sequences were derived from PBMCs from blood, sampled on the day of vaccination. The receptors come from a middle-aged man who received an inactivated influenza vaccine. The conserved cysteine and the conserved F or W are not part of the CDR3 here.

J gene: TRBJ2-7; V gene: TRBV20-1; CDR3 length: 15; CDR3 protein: SARDPWTSGTSYEQY
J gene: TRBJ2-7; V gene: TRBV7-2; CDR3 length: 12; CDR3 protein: ASSPTGLSYEQY
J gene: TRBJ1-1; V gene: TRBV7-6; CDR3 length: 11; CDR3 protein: ASSSGPIAEAF
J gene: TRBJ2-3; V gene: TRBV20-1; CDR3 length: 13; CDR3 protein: SARGWGSSTDTQY
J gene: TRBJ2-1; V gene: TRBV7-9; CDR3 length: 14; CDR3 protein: ASSSPGQGLYNEQF
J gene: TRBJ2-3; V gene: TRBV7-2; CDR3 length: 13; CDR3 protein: ASSVRGQGADTQY
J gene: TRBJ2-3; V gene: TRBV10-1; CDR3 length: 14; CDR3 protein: ASSGGSQKSTDTQY
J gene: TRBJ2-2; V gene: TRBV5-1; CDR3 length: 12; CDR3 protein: ASSSASNTGELF
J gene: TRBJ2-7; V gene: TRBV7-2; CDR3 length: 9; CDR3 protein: ASSAADEQY
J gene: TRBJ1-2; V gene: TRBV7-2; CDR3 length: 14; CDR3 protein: ASSTPWGGADYGYT
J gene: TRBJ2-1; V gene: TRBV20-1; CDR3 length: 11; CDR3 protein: SARTSGAREQF
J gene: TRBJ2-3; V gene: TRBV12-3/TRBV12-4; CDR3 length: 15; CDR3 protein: ASSNGGVASFTDTQY
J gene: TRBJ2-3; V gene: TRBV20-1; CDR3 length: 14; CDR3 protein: SARDWGGEAPDTQY
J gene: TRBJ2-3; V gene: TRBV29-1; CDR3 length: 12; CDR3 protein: SVSGLFDPDTQY
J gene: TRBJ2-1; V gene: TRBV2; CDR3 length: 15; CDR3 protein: ASRRGLRAGVNNEQF
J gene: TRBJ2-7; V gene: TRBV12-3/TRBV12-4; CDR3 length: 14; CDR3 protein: ASSPGPDRGAGEQY
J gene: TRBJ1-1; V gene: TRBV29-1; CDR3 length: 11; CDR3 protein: SVAARMNTEAF
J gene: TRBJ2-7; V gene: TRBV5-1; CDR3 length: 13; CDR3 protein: ASSWLHRGQGEQY
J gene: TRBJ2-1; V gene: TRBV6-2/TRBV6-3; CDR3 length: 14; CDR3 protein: ASSFVGRPPGNEQF
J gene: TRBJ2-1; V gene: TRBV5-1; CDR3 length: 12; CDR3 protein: ASVQGASYNEQF
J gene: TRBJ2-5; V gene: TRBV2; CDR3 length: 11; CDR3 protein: ASSDASRETQY
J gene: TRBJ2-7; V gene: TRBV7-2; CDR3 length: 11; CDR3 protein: ASSQTVSYEKY
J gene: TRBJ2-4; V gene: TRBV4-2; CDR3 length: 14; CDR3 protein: ASSTTGDYGSGIQY
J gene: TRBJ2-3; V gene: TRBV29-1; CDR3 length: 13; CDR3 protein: SVVGPSGFTDTQY
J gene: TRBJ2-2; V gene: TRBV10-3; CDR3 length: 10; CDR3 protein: AVTGNTGELF
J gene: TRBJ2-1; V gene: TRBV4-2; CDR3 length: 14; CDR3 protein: ASSQEGVERGGEQF
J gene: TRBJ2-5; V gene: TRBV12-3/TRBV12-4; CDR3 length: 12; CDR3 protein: ASSLLGYQETQY
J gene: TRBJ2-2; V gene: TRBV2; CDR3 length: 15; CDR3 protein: ASSEDFGTGGTGELF
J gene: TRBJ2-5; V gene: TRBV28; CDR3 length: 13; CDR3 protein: ASSLGTVVSETQY
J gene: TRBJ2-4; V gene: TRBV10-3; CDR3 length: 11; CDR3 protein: AIRDPAKNIQY
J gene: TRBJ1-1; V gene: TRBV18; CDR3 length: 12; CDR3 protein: ASSPNRGWTEAF
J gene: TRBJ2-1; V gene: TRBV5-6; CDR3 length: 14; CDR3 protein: ASSLILSVSYNEQF
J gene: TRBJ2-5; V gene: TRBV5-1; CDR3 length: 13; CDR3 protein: ASSLVGAEEETQY
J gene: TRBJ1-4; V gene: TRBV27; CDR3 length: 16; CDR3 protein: ASSLGPSRVTNNEKLF
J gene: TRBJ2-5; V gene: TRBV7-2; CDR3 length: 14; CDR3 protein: ASSLERFGSAETQY
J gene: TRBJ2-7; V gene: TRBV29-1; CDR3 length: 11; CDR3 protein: SVEGTGTYEQY
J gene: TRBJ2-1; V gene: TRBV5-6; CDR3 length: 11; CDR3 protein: ASSLVSSTEQF
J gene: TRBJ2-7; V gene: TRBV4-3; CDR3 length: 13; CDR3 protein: ASSPGTGDSYEQY
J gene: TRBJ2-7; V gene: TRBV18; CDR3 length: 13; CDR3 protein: ASSPTGTSRYEQY
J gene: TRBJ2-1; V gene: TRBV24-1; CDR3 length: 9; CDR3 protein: ATSAFDEQF
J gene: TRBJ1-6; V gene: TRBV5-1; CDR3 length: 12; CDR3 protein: ASQGQEYNSPLH